The clone carrying this TCR beta chain was counted once. Assay used: immunoSEQ multiplex PCR; TCRdb lists only in-frame clones, some missing. Here the sample spans 4,000 to 4,500 clones, 20% to 25% being singletons. This record comes from a study of graft-versus-host responses after intestinal transplantation. At the level of the study: Multivisceral, liver-intestinal, or isolated intestinal transplants were received by the recipients.

CDR1 and CDR2 (germline): SGHTS, YDEGEE. CDR3 length: 14 residues. Trimming removed 2 bases from V and 4 bases from J, with 12 bases in between. The gene calls are TRBV5-8 and TRBJ1-1; D gene unclear. The receptor was derived from a human patient who was an organ donor for intestinal transplantation. Sample: alloreactive CD4+ T cells from a mixed lymphocyte reaction culture, taken before transplantation. As to subset: CFSE-low proliferating T cells sorted from roughly six-day pre-transplant mixed lymphocyte reaction (GvH or HvG direction). The CDR3 sequence is CASSLQILSTEAFF. In DNA, the CDR3 is TGTGCCAGCAGCTTACAGATACTCTCCACTGAAGCTTTCTTT.